The 5 T cell receptor beta chains listed next were all sequenced from one sample in a study of PD-1 blockade in classical Hodgkin lymphoma. The sample's time point: cycle 4 day 1 (C4D1), after 5 to 7 weeks of nivolumab. All the patients suffered relapse after autologous stem cell transplantation, and brentuximab vedotin exposure differed. Method: immunoSEQ multiplex PCR; TCRdb's copy keeps in-frame clones and lacks some. The sample holds about 41,000 clones, around two thirds seen once. The sample here was peripheral blood mononuclear cells (PBMCs), taken before the fourth cycle of nivolumab. The source of these receptors is a human donor with classical Hodgkin lymphoma.

The chain is built from TRBV7-7 and TRBJ2-3; 9 nucleotides agree with TRBD1. This CDR3 is built from 15 residues. Per the germline V gene, CDR1 is SSHAT and CDR2 is FNYEAQ (reference sequence). The CDR3 protein is CASTPGTGWTDTQYF. The CDR3 DNA reads as TGTGCTAGTACCCCCGGGACAGGGTGGACAGATACGCAGTATTTT.

The CDR3 bases are TGCGCCAGCAGCCATATACAGGGGGTACAGTTCTACGAGCAGTACTTC. It encodes CASSHIQGVQFYEQYF. The genes are TRBV4-1 and TRBJ2-7; TRBD1 matches 8 bases. Unmatched junction bases numbered 10, after V lost 3 bases and J lost 3 bases. Germline V gene lookup returns CDR1 MGHRA and CDR2 YSYEKL. The CDR3 runs 16 residues.

In its sample, this clone is medium-sized (0.01 to 0.1%). The V gene is TRBV18, the J gene TRBJ2-7, with 7 positions matching TRBD1. V lost 5 bases and J lost 3; bases outside the gene matches: 7. Germline CDR1 is KGHSH and CDR2 is LQKENI. There are 14 residues in the CDR3. CDR3: CASSDDRVGYEQYF. The CDR3 bases are TGTGCCAGCTCAGATGACAGGGTGGGCTACGAGCAGTACTTC.

The chain has TRBV10-3 and TRBJ1-1, with a possible D match to TRBD1 (5 bases). This CDR3 spans 13 amino acids. Germline loops: CDR1 ENHRY, CDR2 SYGVKD. V lost 10 bases and J 2 bases, leaving 14 bases between the germline ends. CDR3 in amino acids: CASKRGVNTEAFF. The CDR3 DNA reads TGTGCCAGCAAAAGGGGTGTCAACACTGAAGCTTTCTTT.

The CDR3 here is CASSPSGAGELDTDTQYF. In nucleotides, the CDR3 is TGTGCCAGCAGCCCATCGGGGGCAGGGGAACTCGACACAGATACGCAGTATTTT. This chain joins TRBV4-2 and TRBJ2-3; D possibly matches TRBD1 or TRBD2 (6 bases each). This CDR3 is built from 18 residues. V lost 4 bases, J lost 2 bases, and 22 bases lay in between. In germline, CDR1 is LGHNA, CDR2 YNFKEQ.